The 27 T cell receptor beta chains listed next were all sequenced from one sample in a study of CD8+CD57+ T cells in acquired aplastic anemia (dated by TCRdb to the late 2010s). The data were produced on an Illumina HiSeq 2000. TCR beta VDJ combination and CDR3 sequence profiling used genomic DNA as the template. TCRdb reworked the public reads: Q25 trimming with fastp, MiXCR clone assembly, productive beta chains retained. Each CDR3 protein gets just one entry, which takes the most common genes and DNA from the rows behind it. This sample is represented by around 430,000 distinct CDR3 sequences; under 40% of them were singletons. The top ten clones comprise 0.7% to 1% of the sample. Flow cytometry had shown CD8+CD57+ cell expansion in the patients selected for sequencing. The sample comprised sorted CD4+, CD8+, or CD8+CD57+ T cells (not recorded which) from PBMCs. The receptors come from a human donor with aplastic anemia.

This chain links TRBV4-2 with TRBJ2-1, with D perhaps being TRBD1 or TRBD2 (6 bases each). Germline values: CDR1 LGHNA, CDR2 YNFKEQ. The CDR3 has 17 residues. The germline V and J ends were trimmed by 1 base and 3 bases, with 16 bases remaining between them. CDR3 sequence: CASSQAGGDTRYNEQFF. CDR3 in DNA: TGTGCCAGCAGCCAAGCCGGCGGGGACACGCGCTACAATGAGCAGTTCTTC.

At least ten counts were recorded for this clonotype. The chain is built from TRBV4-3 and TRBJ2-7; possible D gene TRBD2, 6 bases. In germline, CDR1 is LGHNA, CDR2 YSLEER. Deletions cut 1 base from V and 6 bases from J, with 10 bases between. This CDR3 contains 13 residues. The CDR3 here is CASSQVTGGEQYF. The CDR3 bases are TGCGCCAGCAGCCAAGTGACCGGGGGCGAGCAGTACTTC.

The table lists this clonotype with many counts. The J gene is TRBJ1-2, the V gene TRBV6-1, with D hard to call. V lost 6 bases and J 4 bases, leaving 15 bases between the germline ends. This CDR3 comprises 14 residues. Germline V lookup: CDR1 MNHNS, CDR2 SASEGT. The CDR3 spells CASRDIDGLYGYTF. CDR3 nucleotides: TGTGCCAGCAGAGATATTGACGGACTCTATGGCTACACCTTC.

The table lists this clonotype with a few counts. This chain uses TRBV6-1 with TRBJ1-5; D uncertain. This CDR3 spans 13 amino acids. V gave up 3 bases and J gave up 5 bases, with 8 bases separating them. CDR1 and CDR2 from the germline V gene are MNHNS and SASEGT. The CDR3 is CASSDSRDQPQHF. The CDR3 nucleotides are TGTGCCAGCAGTGACAGTCGGGATCAGCCCCAGCATTTT.

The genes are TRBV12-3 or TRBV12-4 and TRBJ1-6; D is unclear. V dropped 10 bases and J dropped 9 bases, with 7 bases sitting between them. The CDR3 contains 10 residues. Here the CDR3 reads CATGPSPLHF. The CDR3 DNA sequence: TGTGCCACCGGACCTTCACCCCTCCACTTT.

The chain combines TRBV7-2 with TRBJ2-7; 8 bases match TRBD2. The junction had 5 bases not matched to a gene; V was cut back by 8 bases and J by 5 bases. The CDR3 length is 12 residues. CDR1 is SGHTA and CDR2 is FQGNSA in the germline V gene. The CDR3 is CASVAGRDEQYF. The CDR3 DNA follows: TGTGCCAGCGTAGCGGGAAGGGACGAGCAGTACTTC.

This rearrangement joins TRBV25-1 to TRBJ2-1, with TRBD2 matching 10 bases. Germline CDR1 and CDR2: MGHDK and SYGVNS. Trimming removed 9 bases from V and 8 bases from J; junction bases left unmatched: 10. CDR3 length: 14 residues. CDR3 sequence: CASYPSGSSHEQFF. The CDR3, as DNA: TGTGCCAGTTACCCTAGCGGGAGCTCCCATGAGCAGTTCTTC.

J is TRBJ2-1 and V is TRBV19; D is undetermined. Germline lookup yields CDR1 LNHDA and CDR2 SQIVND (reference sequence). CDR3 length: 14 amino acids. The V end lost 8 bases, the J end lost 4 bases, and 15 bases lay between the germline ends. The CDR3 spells CASLKNDKYNEQFF. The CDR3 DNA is TGTGCCAGTCTGAAAAACGACAAATACAATGAGCAGTTCTTC.

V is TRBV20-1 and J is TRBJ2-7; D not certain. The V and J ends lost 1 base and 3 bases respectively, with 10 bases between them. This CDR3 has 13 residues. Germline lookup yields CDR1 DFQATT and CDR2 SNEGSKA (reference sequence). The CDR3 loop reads CSARVLQNYEQYF. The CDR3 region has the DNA TGCAGTGCTAGAGTATTACAGAACTACGAGCAGTACTTC.

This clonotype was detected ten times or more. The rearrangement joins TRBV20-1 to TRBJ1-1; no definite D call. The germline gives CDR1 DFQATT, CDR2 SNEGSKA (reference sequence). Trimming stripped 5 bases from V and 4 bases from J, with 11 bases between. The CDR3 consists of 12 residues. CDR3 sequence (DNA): TGCAGTGCTGCTAGGGTAGGCACTGAAGCTTTCTTT. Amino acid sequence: CSAARVGTEAFF.

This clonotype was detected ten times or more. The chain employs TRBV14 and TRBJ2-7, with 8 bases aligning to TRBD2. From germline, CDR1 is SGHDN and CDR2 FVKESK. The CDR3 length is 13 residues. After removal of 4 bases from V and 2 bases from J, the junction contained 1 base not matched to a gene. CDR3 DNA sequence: TGTGCCAGCAGCCGAGCGGGGGCCTACGAGCAGTACTTC. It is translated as CASSRAGAYEQYF.

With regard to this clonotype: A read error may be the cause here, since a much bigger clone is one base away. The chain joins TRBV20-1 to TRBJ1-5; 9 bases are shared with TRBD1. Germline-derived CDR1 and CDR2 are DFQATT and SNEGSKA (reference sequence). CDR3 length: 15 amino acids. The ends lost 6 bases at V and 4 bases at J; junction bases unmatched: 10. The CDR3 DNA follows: TGCAGTGCCGTTTTGCCGACAGGGGGGAATCAGCCCCAGCATTTT. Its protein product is CSAVLPTGGNQPQHF.

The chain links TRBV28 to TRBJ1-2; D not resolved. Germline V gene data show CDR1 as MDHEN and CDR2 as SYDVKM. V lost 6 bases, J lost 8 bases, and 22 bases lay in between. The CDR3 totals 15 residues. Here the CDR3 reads CASSPSPALVYGYTF. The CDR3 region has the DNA TGTGCCAGCAGCCCATCCCCGGCGCTCGTCTACGGCTACACCTTC.

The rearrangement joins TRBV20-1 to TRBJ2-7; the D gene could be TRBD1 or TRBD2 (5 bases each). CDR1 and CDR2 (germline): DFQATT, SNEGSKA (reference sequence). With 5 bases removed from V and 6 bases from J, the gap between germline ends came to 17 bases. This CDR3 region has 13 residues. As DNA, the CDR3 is TGCAGTGCTGGGACCCTGGCCGGGATCGAGCAGTACTTC. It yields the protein CSAGTLAGIEQYF.

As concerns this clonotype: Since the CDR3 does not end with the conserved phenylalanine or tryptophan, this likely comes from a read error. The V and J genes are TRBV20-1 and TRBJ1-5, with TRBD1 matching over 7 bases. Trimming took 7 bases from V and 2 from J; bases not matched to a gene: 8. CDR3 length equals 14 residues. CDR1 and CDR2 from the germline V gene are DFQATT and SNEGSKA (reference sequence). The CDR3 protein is CSVQTGTRNQPQHS. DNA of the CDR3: TGCAGTGTCCAGACAGGGACCCGCAATCAGCCCCAGCATTCT.

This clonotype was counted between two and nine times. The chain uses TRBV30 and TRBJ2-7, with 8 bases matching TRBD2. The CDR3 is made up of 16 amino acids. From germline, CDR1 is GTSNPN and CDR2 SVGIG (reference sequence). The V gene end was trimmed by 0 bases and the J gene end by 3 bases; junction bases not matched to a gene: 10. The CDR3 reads CAWSVLRGLDLYEQYF. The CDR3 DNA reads TGTGCCTGGAGTGTACTCCGGGGACTAGATCTCTACGAGCAGTACTTC.

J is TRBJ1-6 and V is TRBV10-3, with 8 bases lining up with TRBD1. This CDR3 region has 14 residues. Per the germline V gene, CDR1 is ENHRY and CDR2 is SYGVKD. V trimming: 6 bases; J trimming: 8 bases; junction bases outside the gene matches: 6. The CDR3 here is CAISRDRIYSPLHF. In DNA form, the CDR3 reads TGTGCCATCAGCCGGGACAGGATCTATTCACCCCTCCACTTT.

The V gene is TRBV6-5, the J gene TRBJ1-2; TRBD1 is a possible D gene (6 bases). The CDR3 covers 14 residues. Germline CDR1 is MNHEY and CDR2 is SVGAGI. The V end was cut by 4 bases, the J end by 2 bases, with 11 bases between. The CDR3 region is CASSSYRENYGYTF. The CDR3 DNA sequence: TGTGCCAGCAGTTCATACAGGGAGAACTATGGCTACACCTTC.

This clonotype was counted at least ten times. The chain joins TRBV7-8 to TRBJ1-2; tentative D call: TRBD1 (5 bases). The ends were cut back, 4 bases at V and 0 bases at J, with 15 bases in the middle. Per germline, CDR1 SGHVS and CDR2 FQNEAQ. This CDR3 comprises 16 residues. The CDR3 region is CASSSTPTEANYGYTF. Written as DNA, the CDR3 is TGTGCCAGCAGCTCCACCCCGACAGAAGCTAACTATGGCTACACCTTC. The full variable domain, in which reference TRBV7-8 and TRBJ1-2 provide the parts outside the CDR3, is GAGVSQSPRYKVAKRGQDVALRCDPISGHVSLFWYQQALGQGPEFLTYFQNEAQLDKSGLPSDRFFAERPEGSVSTLKIQRTQQEDSAVYLCASSSTPTEANYGYTFGSGTRLTVV.

CDR3 nucleotide sequence: TGCAGTGCTAGAGCTAGTAGGGTCACCGGGGAGCTGTTTTTT. The encoded protein is CSARASRVTGELFF. V is TRBV20-1 and J is TRBJ2-2, with no clear D. This CDR3 contains 14 residues. The V gene lost 1 base and the J gene lost 4 bases, with 10 bases spanning the gap. CDR1 and CDR2 (germline): DFQATT, SNEGSKA (reference sequence).

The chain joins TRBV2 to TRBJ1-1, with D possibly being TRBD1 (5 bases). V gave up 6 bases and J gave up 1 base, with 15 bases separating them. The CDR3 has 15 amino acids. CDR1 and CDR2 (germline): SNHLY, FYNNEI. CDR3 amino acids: CASRPHGTGNTEAFF. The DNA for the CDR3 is TGTGCCAGCAGGCCTCACGGGACGGGGAACACTGAAGCTTTCTTT. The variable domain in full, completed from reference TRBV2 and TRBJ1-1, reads EPEVTQTPSHQVTQMGQEVILRCVPISNHLYFYWYRQILGQKVEFLVSFYNNEISEKSEIFDDQFSVERPDGSNFTLKIRSTKLEDSAMYFCASRPHGTGNTEAFFGQGTRLTVV.

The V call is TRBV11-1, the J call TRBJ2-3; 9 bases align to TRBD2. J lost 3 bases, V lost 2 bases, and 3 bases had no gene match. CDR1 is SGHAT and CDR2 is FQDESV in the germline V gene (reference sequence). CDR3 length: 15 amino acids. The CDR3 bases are TGTGCCAGCAGCTTATTTGCGGGGGGGACAGATACGCAGTATTTT. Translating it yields CASSLFAGGTDTQYF.

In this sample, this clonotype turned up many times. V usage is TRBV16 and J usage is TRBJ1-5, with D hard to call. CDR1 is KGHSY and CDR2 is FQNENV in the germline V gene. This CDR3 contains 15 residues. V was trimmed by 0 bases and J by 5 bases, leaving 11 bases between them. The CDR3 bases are TGTGCCAGCAGCCAATCCCTCTTGGAGGATCAGCCCCAGCATTTT. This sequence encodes CASSQSLLEDQPQHF. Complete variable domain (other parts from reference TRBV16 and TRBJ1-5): GEEVAQTPKHLVRGEGQKAKLYCAPIKGHSYVFWYQQVLKNEFKFLISFQNENVFDETGMPKERFSAKCLPNSPCSLEIQATKLEDSAVYFCASSQSLLEDQPQHFGDGTRLSIL.

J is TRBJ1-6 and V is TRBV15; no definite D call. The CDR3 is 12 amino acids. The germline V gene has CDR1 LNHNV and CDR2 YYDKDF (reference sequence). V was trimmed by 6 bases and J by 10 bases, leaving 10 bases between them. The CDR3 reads CATSWGDSPLHF. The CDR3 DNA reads TGTGCCACCAGTTGGGGTGACTCACCCCTCCACTTT.

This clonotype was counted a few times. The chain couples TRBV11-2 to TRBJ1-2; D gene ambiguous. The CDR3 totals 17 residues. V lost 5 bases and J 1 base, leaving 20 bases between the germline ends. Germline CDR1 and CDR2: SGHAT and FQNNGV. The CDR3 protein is CASSPLGSGSLNYGYTF. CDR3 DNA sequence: TGTGCCAGCAGCCCCCTGGGGTCTGGCAGCCTTAACTATGGCTACACCTTC.

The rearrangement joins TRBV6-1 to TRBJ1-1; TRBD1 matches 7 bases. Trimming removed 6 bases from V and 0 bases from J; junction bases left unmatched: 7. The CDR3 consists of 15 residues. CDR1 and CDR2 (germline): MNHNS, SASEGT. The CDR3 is CASREGQLLNTEAFF. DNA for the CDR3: TGTGCCAGCAGGGAGGGACAGCTATTGAACACTGAAGCTTTCTTT.

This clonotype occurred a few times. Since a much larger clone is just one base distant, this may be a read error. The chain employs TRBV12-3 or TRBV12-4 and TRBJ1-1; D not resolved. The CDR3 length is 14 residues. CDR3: CPSSLNDMNTEAFF. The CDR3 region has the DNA TGTCCCAGCAGTTTAAACGATATGAACACTGAAGCTTTCTTT.